This paragraph reports one T cell receptor beta chain. Its antigen remains undetermined. No base quality values were provided; no much bigger clone lies one nucleotide off. Libraries came from the immunoSEQ multiplex PCR assay. Sequencing was run at survey resolution with two replicates of around 200 ng each, for a total of about 400 ng of DNA per sample. Rearranged TCRB sequences in genomic DNA were detected with the hsTCRB kit, which uses multiplex PCR primers directed at V and J genes. In the first PCR, the CDR3 region was amplified for roughly 31 cycles with the QIAGEN Multiplex PCR Kit. Sample barcodes and Illumina adapters were added to each replicate in an approximately 8-cycle second PCR. Pooled libraries were quantified using a QuantStudio 6 and the KAPA library quantification kit. Around 16 pM of pooled libraries was sequenced on an Illumina MiSeq using 156-cycle single-end reads and a 15-cycle index read. The study's own analysis went as follows. Of 168,753 unique clonotypes, roughly 1.8% were flagged by VDJdb annotation as previously reported viral-epitope-specific. The immunoSEQ Data Assistant and immunoSEQ Analyzer converted raw reads into normalized, annotated TCRB repertoires. BioAnalyzer and version 0.6.5 of the immunarch R package were the tools used for clonotype analysis. Richness was estimated after downsampling every repertoire to the clone count of the smallest repertoire. Clonotypes were sorted into expanded, contracted or novel categories with Fisher's exact tests, where novel meant the clonotype had zero frequency before treatment. Significantly changed CDR3 beta sequences were clustered with GLIPH2 at simulation_depth=1000 and kmer_min_depth=3, and CDR3s shorter than five residues were left out. As stored in TCRdb, this immuneACCESS dataset retains in-frame rearrangements with V and J assigned. A fraction of the clones does not appear; measured against another copy, unresolved V genes explain less than half of the discrepancy, and the remainder lacks a known reason. V and J calls and clone size follow that table, whereas D and trimming were derived from the DNA. A total of over 8,000 clones appear in this sample, 75% to 85% of them only once. 4% to 4.5% of the sample is held by the ten biggest clonotypes.

This entry belongs to a study of hypomethylating agent response in myelodysplastic syndrome (dated by TCRdb to 2020 to 2022). Concerning the study at large: The hypomethylating agents azacitidine (about 75% of the 11) or decitabine (3 of 11) were used to treat the patients. Of the myelodysplastic syndrome patients in the cohort, several were male and 2 were female. Patients had a mean age of about 78 +/- 6.2 years, and a diploid cytogenetic profile was the most common. TET2 mutation was identified most frequently, being present in about 50% of the 11 patients. Complete response or hematologic improvement was achieved by six patients, and roughly five patients were classified as non-responders. Complete response or hematologic improvement counted as response, and patients meeting neither criterion were classed as non-responders.

Including cysteine and phenylalanine, the CDR3 has 14 amino acids. Here the CDR3 DNA is all that survives: 42 bases in frame from base 1. CDR1 MGHRA and CDR2 YSYEKL are derived from the germline V gene. V is trimmed back by 1 base and J by 5 bases, and the junction contains 2 bases that no gene match accounts for. The paper as a whole reports these results and caveats: Healthy control donors were not age-matched to MDS patients, which could have impacted the MDS versus healthy comparison. Possible recognition of novel MDS antigens by the shared GLIPH2 clusters was not confirmed, and experimental validation of that possible recognition is needed. Responders more often showed novel clonotypes emerging, while non-responders displayed more contracted clonotypes after treatment. After hypomethylating agent treatment, no significant change in richness, rarefaction diversity or clonality was seen, either across all patients or within response groups. Only around ten patients were analyzed, making the cohort small.

T-cell subsets were not sorted, and bulk bone marrow was analyzed instead. TCR beta CDR3 regions were immunosequenced from bone marrow of about 10 myelodysplastic syndrome patients before and after hypomethylating agent therapy. Each patient contributed a baseline bone marrow plus two to three bone marrows at different post-treatment timepoints for longitudinal repertoire tracking. Genomic DNA was isolated from whole bone marrow, and DNA quality was assessed with TapeStation, NanoDrop OneC and PicoGreen assays. This receptor was obtained from a human donor with myelodysplastic syndrome. The chain is made from TRBV4-1 and TRBJ1-2; TRBD1 fits 9 bases in the junction. Material: bone marrow, obtained before or after starting hypomethylating agent treatment for myelodysplastic syndrome (not recorded which). The DNA is as follows: TGCGCCAGCAGCCAAGGGGACAGGGCGTATGGCTACACCTTC. The encoded protein is CASSQGDRAYGYTF.